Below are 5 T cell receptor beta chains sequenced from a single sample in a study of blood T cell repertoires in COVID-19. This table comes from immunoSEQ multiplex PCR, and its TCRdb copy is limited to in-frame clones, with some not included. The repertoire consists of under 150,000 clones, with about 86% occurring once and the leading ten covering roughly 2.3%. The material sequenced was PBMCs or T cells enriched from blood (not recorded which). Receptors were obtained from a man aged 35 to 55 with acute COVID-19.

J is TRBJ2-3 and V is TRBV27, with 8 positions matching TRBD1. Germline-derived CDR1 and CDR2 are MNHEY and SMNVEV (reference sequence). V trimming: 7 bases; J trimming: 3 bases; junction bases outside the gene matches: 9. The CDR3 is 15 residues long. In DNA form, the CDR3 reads TGTGCCAGCACCCGGACAGGGAGTAAGACAGATACGCAGTATTTT. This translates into CASTRTGSKTDTQYF.

The CDR3: CASSGRANTEAFF. The CDR3 nucleotides are TGTGCCAGCAGCGGCAGGGCGAACACTGAAGCTTTCTTT. The V call is TRBV6-5, the J call TRBJ1-1; D perhaps matches TRBD1 (5 bases). The CDR3 runs 13 residues. Looked up from germline, CDR1 is MNHEY and CDR2 is SVGAGI. Deletions cut 6 bases from V and 1 base from J, with 9 bases between.

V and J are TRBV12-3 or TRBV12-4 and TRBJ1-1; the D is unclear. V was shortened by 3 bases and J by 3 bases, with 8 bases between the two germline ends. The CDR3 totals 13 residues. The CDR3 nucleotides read TGTGCCAGCAGTTTGAACGGGGACACTGAAGCTTTCTTT. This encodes CASSLNGDTEAFF.

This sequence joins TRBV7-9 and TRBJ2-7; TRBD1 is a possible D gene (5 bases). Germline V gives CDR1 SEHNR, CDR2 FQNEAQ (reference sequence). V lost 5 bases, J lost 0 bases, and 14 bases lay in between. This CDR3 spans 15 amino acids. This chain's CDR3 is CASSLRYDSSYEQYF. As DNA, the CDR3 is TGTGCCAGCAGCCTTAGATACGACAGCTCCTACGAGCAGTACTTC.

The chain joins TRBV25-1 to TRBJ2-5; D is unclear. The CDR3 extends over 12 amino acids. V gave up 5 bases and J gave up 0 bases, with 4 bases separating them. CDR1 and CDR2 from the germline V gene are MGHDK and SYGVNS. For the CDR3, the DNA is TGTGCCAGCAGTCCATACCAAGAGACCCAGTACTTC. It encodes CASSPYQETQYF.